Below are 26 T cell receptor beta chains sequenced from a single sample in a study of OX40 agonist ivuxolimab in advanced cancers. Repertoires were generated with immunoSEQ multiplex PCR, while TCRdb's copy carries only in-frame clones and drops some. This sample has over 65,000 clones; roughly 93% occur once, and the top ten carry 0.32%. The starting material was CD4+ or CD8+ T cells sorted from blood, obtained in a trial of the OX40 agonist ivuxolimab. These receptors came from an adult with an advanced solid tumor such as melanoma, head and neck, liver or kidney cancer.

This clone was counted a single time. The chain carries TRBV7-2 and TRBJ2-1, with no clear D. The germline V gene has CDR1 SGHTA and CDR2 FQGNSA. This CDR3 contains 13 residues. The CDR3 region has the DNA TGTGCAGTATCTCAGGTGGGTGGCGGTGAGCAGTTCTTC. The encoded protein is CAVSQVGGGEQFF. The complete variable domain, with remaining parts taken from reference TRBV7-2 and TRBJ2-1, reads GAGVSQSPSNKVTEKGKDVELRCDPISGHTALYWYRQSLGQGLEFLIYFQGNSAPDKSGLPSDRFSAERTGGSVSTLTIQRTQQEDSAVYLCAVSQVGGGEQFFGPGTRLTVL.

This clone has a single count. This rearrangement joins TRBV13 to TRBJ1-2; no clear D. CDR1 PRHDT and CDR2 FYEKMQ come from the germline V gene (reference sequence). The CDR3 covers 14 residues. With 5 bases removed from V and 1 base from J, the gap between germline ends came to 11 bases. The CDR3 loop reads CASSAERFNYGYTF. CDR3 DNA sequence: TGTGCCAGCAGCGCGGAGCGGTTTAACTATGGCTACACCTTC. Based on the CDR3 plus reference TRBV13 and TRBJ1-2, the full variable domain is AAGVIQSPRHLIKEKRETATLKCYPIPRHDTVYWYQQGPGQDPQFLISFYEKMQSDKGSIPDRFSAQQFSDYHSELNMSSLELGDSALYFCASSAERFNYGYTFGSGTRLTVV.

CDR3 DNA: TGTGCCAGCAGTTACCAACGGGGGGGGACTGAAGCTTTCTTT. Encoded protein: CASSYQRGGTEAFF. V is TRBV6-5 and J is TRBJ1-1; tentative D call: TRBD1 (5 bases). The V end was cut by 2 bases, the J end by 5 bases, with 12 bases between. The CDR3 spans 14 residues. Per germline, CDR1 MNHEY and CDR2 SVGAGI.

This clone was detected a few times. The chain is built from TRBV18 and TRBJ2-7; 8 nucleotides line up with TRBD1. Germline trimming cut 6 bases from V and 7 bases from J; bases unmatched to any gene: 8. This CDR3 has 13 amino acids. CDR1 is KGHSH and CDR2 is LQKENI in the germline V gene. CDR3 nucleotide sequence: TGTGCCAGCTCCCCGGGACAGGTAAGGGAGCAGTACTTC. As protein: CASSPGQVREQYF.

The J gene is TRBJ2-3, the V gene TRBV11-3; either TRBD1 or TRBD2 may supply D (6 bases each). CDR1 is SGHNT and CDR2 is YENEEA in the germline V gene. V gave up 0 bases and J gave up 5 bases, with 18 bases separating them. The length of the CDR3 is 17 residues. Here the CDR3 reads CASSLDGRTDGGDTQYF. The CDR3 region has the DNA TGTGCCAGCAGCTTAGATGGGAGGACAGACGGTGGAGATACGCAGTATTTT.

The V and J genes are TRBV4-1 and TRBJ2-3; D not resolved. CDR3 length: 15 residues. Germline values: CDR1 MGHRA, CDR2 YSYEKL. Trimming took 1 base from V and 4 from J, leaving 12 bases between them. The CDR3 is CASSQGASFSDTQYF. The CDR3, as DNA: TGCGCCAGCAGCCAAGGGGCTAGTTTCTCAGATACGCAGTATTTT.

The chain combines TRBV7-2 with TRBJ2-3; 10 bases align to TRBD2. The CDR3 sequence is 14 residues long. Germline values: CDR1 SGHTA, CDR2 FQGNSA. V trimming: 6 bases; J trimming: 5 bases; junction bases outside the gene matches: 5. CDR3 nucleotide sequence: TGTGCCAGCAGGATTAGCGGGGGGATAGATACGCAGTATTTT. Translating gives CASRISGGIDTQYF.

The J gene is TRBJ1-2, the V gene TRBV4-2; 10 bases map to TRBD1. CDR1 LGHNA and CDR2 YNFKEQ come from the germline V gene. The CDR3 totals 17 residues. V lost 4 bases, J lost 4 bases, and 12 bases stayed unmatched. The chain's CDR3 is CASSPGTGAEVGYGYTF. The CDR3 DNA reads TGTGCCAGCAGCCCCGGGACAGGGGCGGAGGTCGGCTATGGCTACACCTTC.

J is TRBJ2-1 and V is TRBV29-1; tentatively, D is TRBD2 (6 bases). V was trimmed by 6 bases and J by 5 bases, leaving 17 bases between them. Germline V CDR1 and CDR2: SQVTM, ANQGSEA. This CDR3 region has 14 residues. Here the CDR3 reads CSVSALALHNEQFF. The CDR3 DNA is TGCAGCGTGTCGGCTCTAGCGTTACACAATGAGCAGTTCTTC.

The rearrangement uses TRBV29-1 and TRBJ2-5; the D gene could be TRBD1 or TRBD2 (5 bases each). V dropped 4 bases and J dropped 5 bases, with 11 bases sitting between them. The CDR3 loop spans 12 amino acids. Germline values: CDR1 SQVTM, CDR2 ANQGSEA. The CDR3 region is CSVVEGSETQYF. CDR3 bases: TGCAGCGTTGTCGAGGGGTCGGAGACCCAGTACTTC.

The chain links TRBV5-6 to TRBJ1-1; no clear D. CDR3 size: 13 residues. Germline V gene sequence: CDR1 SGHDT, CDR2 YYEEEE. V shed 4 bases and J shed 12 bases, with 19 bases lying between them. The CDR3 loop reads CASSPVAGPLPFF. CDR3 nucleotide sequence: TGTGCCAGCAGCCCGGTTGCCGGCCCCCTGCCTTTCTTT. Full variable domain (missing parts from reference TRBV5-6 and TRBJ1-1): DAGVTQSPTHLIKTRGQQVTLRCSPKSGHDTVSWYQQALGQGPQFIFQYYEEEERQRGNFPDRFSGHQFPNYSSELNVNALLLGDSALYLCASSPVAGPLPFFGQGTRLTVV.

The V and J genes are TRBV9 and TRBJ1-1, with no clear D. The CDR3 consists of 13 residues. Germline CDR1 and CDR2: SGDLS and YYNGEE. Between the trimmed V and J ends, which lost 1 base and 0 bases, there was a span of 4 bases. The CDR3 bases are TGTGCCAGCAGCGTAACCATGAACACTGAAGCTTTCTTT. The encoded protein is CASSVTMNTEAFF.

The chain has TRBV18 and TRBJ2-5; D might be TRBD1 (5 bases). Deletions cut 0 bases from V and 4 bases from J, with 9 bases between. CDR3 length: 14 amino acids. Germline V gene sequence: CDR1 KGHSH, CDR2 LQKENI. The CDR3 sequence: CASSPPGVGETQYF. CDR3 coding DNA: TGTGCCAGCTCACCACCAGGGGTAGGAGAGACCCAGTACTTC.

The gene calls are TRBV7-6 and TRBJ1-1, with D unclear. Trimming left V 5 bases short and J 1 base short, with 14 bases between. Germline V gene data show CDR1 as SGHVS and CDR2 as FNYEAQ. The CDR3 totals 15 residues. CDR3 residues: CASSPTGLTNTEAFF. CDR3 DNA sequence: TGTGCCAGCAGCCCCACCGGCTTGACGAACACTGAAGCTTTCTTT.

This chain uses TRBV15 with TRBJ2-7; 7 bases are shared with TRBD2. CDR1 and CDR2 from the germline V gene are LNHNV and YYDKDF (reference sequence). The ends lost 6 bases at V and 5 bases at J; junction bases unmatched: 1. The CDR3 runs to 11 residues. The CDR3 here is CATRRGDEQYF. Here the CDR3 DNA reads TGTGCCACCAGACGGGGGGACGAGCAGTACTTC.

The rearrangement links TRBV27 to TRBJ2-5, with unresolved D. V lost 2 bases to trimming and J lost 4 bases, with 2 bases between them. The CDR3 consists of 11 residues. Germline V CDR1 and CDR2: MNHEY, SMNVEV (reference sequence). CDR3 bases: TGTGCCAGCAGTTTAGTAGAGACCCAGTACTTC. Amino acid sequence: CASSLVETQYF.

The J gene is TRBJ2-3, the V gene TRBV5-8; 11 bases are a match to TRBD2. This CDR3 is 17 amino acids long. Trimming removed 3 bases from V and 3 bases from J; junction bases left unmatched: 9. Germline values: CDR1 SGHTS, CDR2 YDEGEE. The CDR3 DNA reads as TGTGCCAGCAGCTCGTTAGCGGGAGGGCCGGGGACAGATACGCAGTATTTT. Translating it yields CASSSLAGGPGTDTQYF.

The CDR3 is CASSLVRTSGGQETQYF. Here the CDR3 DNA reads TGTGCCAGCAGCTTAGTTCGAACTAGCGGGGGCCAAGAGACCCAGTACTTC. This sequence joins TRBV7-2 and TRBJ2-5, with TRBD2 matching 11 bases. From germline, CDR1 is SGHTA and CDR2 FQGNSA. The ends lost 1 base at V and 1 base at J; junction bases unmatched: 5. The CDR3 runs 17 residues.

V gene TRBV2 combines with J gene TRBJ2-2; a weak D match, TRBD1 (5 bases). The V gene lost 8 bases and the J gene lost 1 base, with 11 bases spanning the gap. This CDR3 region has 14 residues. The germline V gene has CDR1 SNHLY and CDR2 FYNNEI. As DNA, the CDR3 is TGTGCCAGCTTAAGGCAGGGGAACACCGGGGAGCTGTTTTTT. Its protein is CASLRQGNTGELFF. The full variable domain, rest sourced from reference TRBV2 and TRBJ2-2, is EPEVTQTPSHQVTQMGQEVILRCVPISNHLYFYWYRQILGQKVEFLVSFYNNEISEKSEIFDDQFSVERPDGSNFTLKIRSTKLEDSAMYFCASLRQGNTGELFFGEGSRLTVL.

The genes are TRBV5-8 and TRBJ2-5; TRBD2 matches at 8 bases. The germline CDR1 and CDR2 sequences are SGHTS and YDEGEE. V dropped 4 bases and J dropped 5; count of bases not matched to a gene: 10. The CDR3 runs 15 residues. The CDR3 DNA is TGTGCCAGCAGCAGGGAAGGACTAGCAAAGGAGACCCAGTACTTC. It yields the protein CASSREGLAKETQYF.

This sequence joins TRBV27 and TRBJ2-7; possibly TRBD1 for D (5 bases). Looked up from germline, CDR1 is MNHEY and CDR2 is SMNVEV (reference sequence). This CDR3 is built from 13 residues. Trimming took 3 bases from V and 3 from J, leaving 9 bases between them. The CDR3 bases are TGTGCCAGCAGTTTGAAGGGGAACTACGAGCAGTACTTC. Protein sequence: CASSLKGNYEQYF.

The chain couples TRBV5-1 to TRBJ2-7, with 8 bases matching TRBD1. This CDR3 has 14 residues. Looked up from germline, CDR1 is SGHRS and CDR2 is YFSETQ. The V gene end was trimmed by 2 bases and the J gene end by 4 bases; junction bases not matched to a gene: 5. The CDR3 DNA reads as TGCGCCAGCAGCTTAGACAGGGGCACTTACGAGCAGTACTTC. As protein: CASSLDRGTYEQYF.

The CDR3 reads CASSSPGLVYNEQFF. The CDR3 DNA reads TGTGCCAGCAGTTCACCGGGACTAGTCTACAATGAGCAGTTCTTC. V and J are TRBV27 and TRBJ2-1; 8 bases align to TRBD2. In germline, CDR1 is MNHEY, CDR2 SMNVEV (reference sequence). CDR3 length: 15 residues. V was pared by 4 bases and J by 3 bases, with 5 bases of the junction left unmatched.

The J gene is TRBJ1-4, the V gene TRBV28; D call uncertain. This CDR3 comprises 14 residues. Germline CDR1 reads MDHEN; CDR2 reads SYDVKM. V lost 5 bases and J 7 bases, leaving 14 bases between the germline ends. CDR3 nucleotides: TGTGCCAGCAGTGCCCCGAGTACGGCTGAAAAACTGTTTTTT. Its protein product is CASSAPSTAEKLFF.

The CDR3 is CASSYSASESNNEQFF. The DNA for the CDR3 is TGTGCCAGCAGTTACTCGGCTAGCGAATCTAACAATGAGCAGTTCTTC. The V gene is TRBV6-6, the J gene TRBJ2-1; possible D gene TRBD2, 6 bases. The CDR3 has 16 amino acids. Germline V gene lookup returns CDR1 MNHNY and CDR2 SVGAGI (reference sequence). V lost 0 bases, J lost 5 bases, and 14 bases lay in between.

This rearrangement joins TRBV30 to TRBJ2-1; 10 positions agree with TRBD2. The CDR3 length is 15 residues. Germline V gene data show CDR1 as GTSNPN and CDR2 as SVGIG (reference sequence). J gave up 10 bases and V 4 bases, and 13 bases lay outside the gene matches. Here the CDR3 reads CAWNTGLAVAGEQFF. In DNA form, the CDR3 reads TGTGCCTGGAATACCGGACTAGCGGTGGCGGGGGAGCAGTTCTTC. The full variable domain, rest sourced from reference TRBV30 and TRBJ2-1, is SQTIHQWPATLVQPVGSPLSLECTVEGTSNPNLYWYRQAAGRGLQLLFYSVGIGQISSEVPQNLSASRPQDRQFILSSKKLLLSDSGFYLCAWNTGLAVAGEQFFGPGTRLTVL.